The present entry profiles one T cell receptor (beta chain) with its context. This specimen comes from a study of cytomegalovirus exposure and HLA in healthy donors. V lost 3 bases and J lost 4, with 11 bases in between. The CDR3 contains 14 residues. Germline V CDR1 and CDR2: KGHSH, LQKENI. PCR amplification relied on 60 Vbeta primers (plus 13 Jbeta primers). Clones were sequenced by immunoSEQ multiplex PCR, and TCRdb holds only the in-frame ones, with some missing. Of 150,000 or so clones listed, approximately 80% are singletons. Sequencing was done on a sample of PBMCs. The chain has TRBV18 and TRBJ2-3; a possible D gene is TRBD2 (5 bases). This TCR came from a man aged 25-40 years in good health and CMV-seropositive. The CDR3 nucleotides are TGTGCCAGCTCACCTAACCTAGCCGCAGATACGCAGTATTTT. Translated, it gives CASSPNLAADTQYF.